The rows below give T cell receptor beta chains drawn from one sample of a study of regulatory T cells in long-lasting Graves disease. TCRdb fed the multiplex PCR reads into MiXCR, producing one record per CDR3 protein. Counted here are around 460,000 distinct CDR3 sequences, roughly 21% occurring once; the ten biggest clones make up less than 9%. The input for sequencing was peripheral blood mononuclear cells (PBMCs), taken when the disease was refractory, from a patient treated with antithyroid drugs. The receptors were sampled from a female donor with Graves disease. Both conserved end residues are part of each CDR3. Part of the rows lack a size; the others show once, few, many or a class for expanded clones.

size	V	J	CDR3
few	TRBV7-9	TRBJ1-3	CASSSPGRSGNTIYF
many	TRBV30	TRBJ2-7	CAWNQGVRYEQYF
many	TRBV28	TRBJ2-7	CASTRSGAPYEQYF
many	TRBV12-3/TRBV12-4	TRBJ1-2	CASSFEWEGYTF
few	TRBV25-1	TRBJ2-2	CASSGSPSGRFTGELFF
.	TRBV12-3/TRBV12-4	TRBJ1-6	CASSFGGGPAHF
few	TRBV7-2	TRBJ1-2	CASSPRTGKNYGYTF
many	TRBV2	TRBJ2-5	CASRAGGHQETQYF
.	TRBV12-3/TRBV12-4	TRBJ2-1	CASRLAVYNEQFF
few	TRBV20-1	TRBJ2-7	CSAVTSGRAGEQYF
many	TRBV11-2	TRBJ1-2	CASSPRTGPNYGYTF
.	TRBV15	TRBJ2-7	CATSRDRVSKVDPYEQYF
once	TRBV10-3	TRBJ1-3	CAISGGTAGYLSGNTIYF
many	TRBV4-1	TRBJ2-7	CASSQAPGGGTPYEQYF
.	TRBV6-1	TRBJ2-7	CASKRVDRGYEQYF
many	TRBV20-1	TRBJ2-5	CSAQGLAGLQETQYF
.	TRBV6-2/TRBV6-3	TRBJ1-5	CASSETLMDNQPQHF
few	TRBV6-1	TRBJ2-7	CASSHLAGVGEQYF
.	TRBV7-9	TRBJ1-2	CASSLVAAGRANYGYTF